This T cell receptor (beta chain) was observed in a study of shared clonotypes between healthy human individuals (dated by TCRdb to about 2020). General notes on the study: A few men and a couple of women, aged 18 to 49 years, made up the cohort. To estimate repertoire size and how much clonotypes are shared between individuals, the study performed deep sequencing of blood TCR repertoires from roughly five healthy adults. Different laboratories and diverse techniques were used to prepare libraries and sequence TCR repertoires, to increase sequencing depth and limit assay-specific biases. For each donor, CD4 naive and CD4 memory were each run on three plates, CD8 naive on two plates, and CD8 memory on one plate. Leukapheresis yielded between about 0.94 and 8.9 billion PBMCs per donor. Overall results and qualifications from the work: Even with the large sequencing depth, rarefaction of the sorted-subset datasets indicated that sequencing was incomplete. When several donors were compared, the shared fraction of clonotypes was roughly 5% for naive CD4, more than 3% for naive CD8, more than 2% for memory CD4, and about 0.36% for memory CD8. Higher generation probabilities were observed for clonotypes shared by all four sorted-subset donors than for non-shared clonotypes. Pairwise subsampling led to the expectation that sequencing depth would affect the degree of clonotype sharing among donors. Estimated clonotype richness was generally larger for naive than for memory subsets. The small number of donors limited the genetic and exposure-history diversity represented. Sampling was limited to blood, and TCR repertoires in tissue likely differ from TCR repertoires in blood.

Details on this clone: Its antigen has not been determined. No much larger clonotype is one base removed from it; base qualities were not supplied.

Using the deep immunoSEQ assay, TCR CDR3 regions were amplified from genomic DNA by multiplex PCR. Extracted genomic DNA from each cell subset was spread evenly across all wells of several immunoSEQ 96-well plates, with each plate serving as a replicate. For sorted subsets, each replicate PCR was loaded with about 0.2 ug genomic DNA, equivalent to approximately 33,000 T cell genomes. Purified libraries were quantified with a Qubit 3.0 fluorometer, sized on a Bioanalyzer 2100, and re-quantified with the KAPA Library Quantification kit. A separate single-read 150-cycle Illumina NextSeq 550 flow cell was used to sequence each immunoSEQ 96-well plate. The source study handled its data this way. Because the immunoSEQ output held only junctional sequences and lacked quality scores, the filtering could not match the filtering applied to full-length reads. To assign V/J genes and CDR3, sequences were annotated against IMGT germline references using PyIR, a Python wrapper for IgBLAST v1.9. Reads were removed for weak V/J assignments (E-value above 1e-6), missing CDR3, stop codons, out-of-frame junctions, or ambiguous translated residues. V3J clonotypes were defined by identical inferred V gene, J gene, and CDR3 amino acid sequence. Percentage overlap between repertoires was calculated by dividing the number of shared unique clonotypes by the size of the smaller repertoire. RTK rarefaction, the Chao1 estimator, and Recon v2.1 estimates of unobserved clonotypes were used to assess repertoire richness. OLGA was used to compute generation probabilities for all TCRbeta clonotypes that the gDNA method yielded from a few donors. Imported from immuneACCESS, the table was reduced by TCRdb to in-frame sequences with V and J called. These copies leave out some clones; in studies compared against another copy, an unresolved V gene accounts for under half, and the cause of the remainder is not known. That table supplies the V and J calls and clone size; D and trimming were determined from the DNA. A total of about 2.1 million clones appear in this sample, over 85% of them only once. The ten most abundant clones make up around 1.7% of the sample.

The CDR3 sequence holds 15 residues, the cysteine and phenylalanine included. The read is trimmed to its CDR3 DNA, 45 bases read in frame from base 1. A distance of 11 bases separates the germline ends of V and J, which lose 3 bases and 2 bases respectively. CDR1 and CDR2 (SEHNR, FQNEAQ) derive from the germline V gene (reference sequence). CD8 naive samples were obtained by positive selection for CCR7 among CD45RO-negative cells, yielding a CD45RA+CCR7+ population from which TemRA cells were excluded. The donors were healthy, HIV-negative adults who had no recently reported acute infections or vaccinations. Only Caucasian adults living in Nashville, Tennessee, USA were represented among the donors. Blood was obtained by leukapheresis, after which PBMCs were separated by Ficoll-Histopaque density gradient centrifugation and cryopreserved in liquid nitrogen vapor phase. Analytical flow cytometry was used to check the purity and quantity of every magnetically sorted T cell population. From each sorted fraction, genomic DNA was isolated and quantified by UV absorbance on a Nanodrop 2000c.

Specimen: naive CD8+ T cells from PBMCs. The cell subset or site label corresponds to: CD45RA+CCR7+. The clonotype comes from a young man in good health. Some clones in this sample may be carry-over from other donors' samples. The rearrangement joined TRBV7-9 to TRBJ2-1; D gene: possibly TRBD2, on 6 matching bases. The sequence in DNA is TGTGCCAGCAGCTTCCCACTAGCTACCTACAATGAGCAGTTCTTC. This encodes CASSFPLATYNEQFF.